This entry describes one TCR beta chain. In its sample, this clonotype was seen a few times. Its target antigen remains unknown. No per-base quality is available; no much larger clone lies one base away. Every donor was a healthy Caucasian. Miltenyi CD45RO+ enrichment and human naive T-cell isolation kits were used to isolate memory (CD45RO+) and naive T cells from PBMC. The data derive from a study of identical twins (dated by TCRdb to about 2016). Study-level background: The study deep-sequenced TCR alpha and beta repertoires from monozygotic twins, unrelated adults of various ages and cord blood to test whether fetal clonotypes persist. To rule out contamination, replicate twin experiments were performed at different times with different library preparation protocols.

The protocol used for the library was 5' RACE. Sequencing was carried out with an Illumina HiSeq 2000. Template switching introduced a universal primer binding site; the final cDNA contained a unique molecular identifier, enabling accurate counting of TCR cDNA molecules. First-strand cDNA for TCR alpha and beta chains was synthesized from specific primers in the conserved constant-segment region. To control for contamination, every cDNA library was double barcoded, receiving both a SMART-Mk sample barcode and Illumina barcodes. TruSeq adapter sequences along with Illumina sample barcodes were introduced in two successive PCR steps. The TCR alpha and beta cDNA libraries were sequenced on the Illumina HiSeq platform using custom primers. Regarding the original processing steps: Raw reads were processed with MiGEC to extract unique molecular identifiers, and MiXCR was used to determine CDR3 positions. Recombination models were inferred per individual with the repgenHMM and IGoR tools using an EM algorithm. Shared clonotype analysis was performed with the tcR package in R, normalizing sharing by the product of cloneset sizes. To study raw recombination free of thymic and clonal selection effects, out-of-frame nonproductive sequences were analyzed. In-frame beta chains were kept once TCRdb had trimmed the public reads at Q25 with fastp and called clones with MiXCR. Rows are combined by CDR3 protein, so each entry shows the most common genes and DNA. The V and J calls shown here were made by TCRdb, not taken from the authors' results. This sample gives approximately 260,000 distinct CDR3 sequences in total; about 14% of them show up just once. The ten largest make up around 9.5% of the sample.

On the study overall, not on this receptor specifically: Out-of-frame TCR alpha sharing in monozygotic twins was systematically underestimated by recombination models, whereas sharing between unrelated individuals was in agreement with the recombination models. Fewer insertions were carried by abundant cord blood beta clonotypes; a weaker similar trend was observed in young adult naive repertoires, while no such trend was observed in memory repertoires. Because the same donors could not be followed over many years, the conclusions depended on cross-sectional statistical analysis. The excess sharing between twins in beta out-of-frame sequences was weaker because fewer shared sequences reduced the signal-to-noise ratio. Compared with coincidental sharing between unrelated individuals, out-of-frame TCR alpha sequences shared between twins showed an excess of sequences with low generation probability. Zero-insertion analyses could be partly confounded by invariant T cells such as MAIT and iNKT, though diverse VJ usage argued against such confounding for most clonotypes.

Trimming at the junction amounts to 5 bases on V and 7 bases on J, and the germline ends lie 27 bases apart. There are 18 amino acids in the CDR3, from cysteine to phenylalanine inclusive. The only DNA kept is the CDR3, 54 bases in frame from the first base. According to the germline V gene, CDR1 reads SGHAT and CDR2 reads FQNNGV. The rearranged segments are TRBV11-2 and TRBJ2-1; no D gene is confidently identified. The sequencing sample was made of memory (CD45RO+) T cells sorted from blood. The cell subset or site label of this sample denotes: CD45RO+ enriched T cells. The sequence came from a woman younger than 30 in good health. The CDR3 protein sequence reads: CASSGQPLMVGSLNEQFF. The nucleotide sequence is TGTGCCAGCAGCGGGCAACCCTTAATGGTGGGGTCGTTAAATGAGCAGTTCTTC.